This is a list of T cell receptor beta chains from one sample in a study of blood T cell repertoires in COVID-19. Clones were sequenced by immunoSEQ multiplex PCR, and TCRdb holds only the in-frame ones, with some missing. The repertoire holds 300,000 to 400,000 clones, with over 70% as singletons. The sample taken for sequencing was peripheral blood. The receptors stem from a woman aged 50 to 65 with COVID-19, enrolled during active disease. The conserved cysteine and the conserved F or W are not part of the CDR3 here. Fields, in order: V gene, J gene, CDR3 length, clone size, CDR3 protein. Not all rows give a size; the values are once, few, many and, for expanded clones, a class.

TRBV7-9	TRBJ2-3	14	.	ASSPRTSGRPDTQY
TRBV7-9	TRBJ1-5	13	.	ASTPVGQPNQPQH
TRBV14	TRBJ2-3	13	.	ASSPGTGYTDTQY
TRBV5-6	TRBJ2-7	15	.	ASTYRRGEGVAYEQY
TRBV19	TRBJ2-7	14	.	ASSRGTGRNFYEQY
TRBV12-2	TRBJ2-1	18	.	ASRLAGLAGGRSSYNEQF
TRBV7-9	TRBJ2-5	12	.	ASSPPTGEETQY
TRBV6-5	TRBJ2-2	13	.	ASKPGTGSTGELF
TRBV6-6	TRBJ1-5	12	.	ASSYSKEAQPQH
TRBV6-1	TRBJ2-5	9	.	ASSEPRTQY
TRBV7-8	TRBJ1-2	12	once	ASSLDRIDYGYT
TRBV29-1	TRBJ2-7	9	.	SGSHRGEQY
TRBV6-2/TRBV6-3	TRBJ1-4	14	.	ASSYSVGETNEKLF
TRBV6-5	TRBJ1-3	12	.	ASRETGSGNTIY
TRBV6-5	TRBJ2-7	9	few	ASSGRREQY
TRBV6-1	TRBJ2-1	15	.	ASSEARTSGRWDEQF
TRBV29-1	TRBJ2-3	12	.	SVEGSSSTDTQY
TRBV5-4	TRBJ1-1	12	.	ASSRGVGDGEAF
TRBV19	TRBJ2-3	13	.	ASSIGPGGTDTQY
TRBV7-8	TRBJ2-7	12	.	ASSLRLAAYEQY
TRBV19	TRBJ2-5	16	.	ASSSRLAGKLVQETQY
TRBV19	TRBJ2-7	12	.	ASSIKHRVSEQY
TRBV30	TRBJ1-3	10	once	AWSGGGNTIY
TRBV6-6	TRBJ1-6	13	once	ASSPLTRGGSPLH
TRBV6-2/TRBV6-3	TRBJ2-7	13	.	ASSEIYLYSYEQY
TRBV10-2	TRBJ2-2	11	.	ASSSAPDRELF
TRBV6-2/TRBV6-3	TRBJ2-7	12	.	ASSYRDSSYEQY
TRBV20-1	TRBJ2-1	13	.	SASLPAGGFNEQF
TRBV4-1	TRBJ1-4	13	.	ASSRYEGRNEKLF
TRBV23-1	TRBJ1-3	16	.	ASSLRPPPRRRGNTIY
TRBV14	TRBJ1-1	13	few	ASSQGGTGGTEAF
TRBV4-2	TRBJ1-2	12	.	ASSQKGQYYGYT
TRBV6-2/TRBV6-3	TRBJ1-1	11	.	ASSPYRNTEAF
TRBV19	TRBJ1-2	16	.	ASSSTGTGGVGLYGYT
TRBV6-4	TRBJ2-7	13	.	AKGLGLAPSYEQY
TRBV2	TRBJ1-5	13	few	ASSAGQIINQPQH
TRBV24-1	TRBJ2-7	11	.	ATSDGQLYEQY
TRBV4-2	TRBJ2-2	15	.	ASSQDLAGLNTGELF
TRBV9	TRBJ2-7	14	.	ASSVGPLADYYEQY
TRBV3-1/TRBV3-2	TRBJ2-1	13	.	ASSQLDRGHLKLF
TRBV7-3	TRBJ1-6	13	.	ASSNTGVHNSPLH